This T cell receptor beta chain was captured by sequencing in a study of CXCR3-negative and CXCR3-positive naive CD8 T cells. Cells that were CD45RO-CCR7+CD27+CD95- constituted naive CD8+ T cells. Note on this clonotype: The antigen is unknown.

Study-level points and caveats: Naive CXCR3-positive and CXCR3-negative cells shared TRBV-TRBJ usage; memory cells diverged.

UMI-labeled 5' RACE TRB cDNA libraries were prepared from the cells. From its re-call of the 5' RACE reads, TCRdb lists each CDR3 protein once, without DNA. The specimen's table records around 6,000 distinct CDR3 sequences. The V gene's germline CDR1 is SQVTM and CDR2 ANQGSEA. The CDR3 spans 14 residues. The sequence was obtained from a human donor in good health. Some clones in this sample may be carry-over from other donors' samples. The sequenced sample consisted of naive CXCR3- CD8+ T cells from blood. Subset described: CD45RO-CCR7+CD27+CD95- naive CD8+ T cells lacking CXCR3 (TNR3-). V gene TRBV29-1 combines with J gene TRBJ1-1; the TRBD1 assignment by TCRdb is unverifiable without DNA. CDR3 loop: CSGGQLPGDTEAFF.